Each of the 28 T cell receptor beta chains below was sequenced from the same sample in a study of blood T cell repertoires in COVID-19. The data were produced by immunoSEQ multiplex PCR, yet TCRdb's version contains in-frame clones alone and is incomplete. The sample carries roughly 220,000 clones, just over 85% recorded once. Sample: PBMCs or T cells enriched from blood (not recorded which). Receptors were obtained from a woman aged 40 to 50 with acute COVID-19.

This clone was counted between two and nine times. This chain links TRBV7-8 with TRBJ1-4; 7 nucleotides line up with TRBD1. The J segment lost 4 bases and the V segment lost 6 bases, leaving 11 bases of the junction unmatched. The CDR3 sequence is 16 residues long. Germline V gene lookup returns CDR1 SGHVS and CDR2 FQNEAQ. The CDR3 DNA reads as TGTGCCAGCAGTTTTACACAGGGGCTAGTTAATGAAAAACTGTTTTTT. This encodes CASSFTQGLVNEKLFF.

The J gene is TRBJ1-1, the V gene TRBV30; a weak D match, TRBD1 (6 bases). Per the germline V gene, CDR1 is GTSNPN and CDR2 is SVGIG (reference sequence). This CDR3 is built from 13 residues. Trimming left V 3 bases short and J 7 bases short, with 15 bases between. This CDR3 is CAWSGTTGGEAFF. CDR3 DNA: TGTGCCTGGAGCGGGACAACGGGAGGTGAAGCTTTCTTT.

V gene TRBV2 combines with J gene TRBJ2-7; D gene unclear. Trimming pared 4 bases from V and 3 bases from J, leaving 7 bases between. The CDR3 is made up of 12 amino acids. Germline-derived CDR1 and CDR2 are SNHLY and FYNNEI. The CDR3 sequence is CASSGARYEQYF. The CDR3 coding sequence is TGTGCCAGCAGTGGGGCCCGCTACGAGCAGTACTTC.

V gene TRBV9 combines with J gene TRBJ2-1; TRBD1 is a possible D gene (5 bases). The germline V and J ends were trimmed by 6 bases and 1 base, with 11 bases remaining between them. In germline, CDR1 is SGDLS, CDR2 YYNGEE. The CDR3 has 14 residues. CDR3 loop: CASNKGLSYNEQFF. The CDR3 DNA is TGTGCCAGCAATAAGGGGCTTTCCTACAATGAGCAGTTCTTC.

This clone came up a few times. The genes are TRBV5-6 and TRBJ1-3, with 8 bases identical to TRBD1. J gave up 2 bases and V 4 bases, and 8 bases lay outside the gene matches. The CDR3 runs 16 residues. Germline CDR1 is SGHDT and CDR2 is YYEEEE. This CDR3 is CASSNQGAWTGNTIYF. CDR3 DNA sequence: TGTGCCAGCAGCAATCAGGGGGCATGGACTGGAAACACCATATATTTT.

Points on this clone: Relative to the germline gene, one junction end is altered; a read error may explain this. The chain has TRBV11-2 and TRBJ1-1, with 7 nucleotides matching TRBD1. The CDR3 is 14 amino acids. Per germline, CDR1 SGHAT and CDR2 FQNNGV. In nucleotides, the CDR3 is TGTGCCAGCAGCTTAGTACAGGGGAACTCTGAAGCTTTCTTT. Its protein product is CASSLVQGNSEAFF.

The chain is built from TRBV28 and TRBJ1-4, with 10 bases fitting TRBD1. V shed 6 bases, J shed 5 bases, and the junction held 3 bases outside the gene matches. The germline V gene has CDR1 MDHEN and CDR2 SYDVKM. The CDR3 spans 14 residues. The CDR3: CASSSTGGNEKLFF. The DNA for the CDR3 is TGTGCCAGCAGCTCGACAGGGGGCAATGAAAAACTGTTTTTT. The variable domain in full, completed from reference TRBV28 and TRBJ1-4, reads DVKVTQSSRYLVKRTGEKVFLECVQDMDHENMFWYRQDPGLGLRLIYFSYDVKMKEKGDIPEGYSVSREKKERFSLILESASTNQTSMYLCASSSTGGNEKLFFGSGTQLSVL.

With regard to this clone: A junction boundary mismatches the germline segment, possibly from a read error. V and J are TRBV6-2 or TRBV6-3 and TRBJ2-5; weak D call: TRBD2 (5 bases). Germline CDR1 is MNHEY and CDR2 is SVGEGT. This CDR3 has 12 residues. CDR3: CASSYSTGKQHF. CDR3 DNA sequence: TGTGCCAGCAGTTACTCGACGGGGAAGCAGCACTTC.

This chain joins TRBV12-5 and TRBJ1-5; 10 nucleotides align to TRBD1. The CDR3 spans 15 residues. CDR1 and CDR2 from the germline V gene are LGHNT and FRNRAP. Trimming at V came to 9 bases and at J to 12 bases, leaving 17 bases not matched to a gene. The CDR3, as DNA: TGTGCTAGCCTAGGGGAGGGACAGGGGATCAACATCCAGCATTTT. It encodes CASLGEGQGINIQHF.

CDR3 DNA sequence: TGTGCCAGCTCACCATCTTGGACAGCCCGAAGCACCGGGGAGCTGTTTTTT. It yields the protein CASSPSWTARSTGELFF. The chain recombines TRBV18 with TRBJ2-2; tentatively, D is TRBD1 (6 bases). Germline assignment: CDR1 KGHSH and CDR2 LQKENI. This CDR3 is built from 17 residues. V lost 2 bases and J 4 bases, leaving 17 bases between the germline ends.

CDR3 nucleotides: TGTGCCAGCAGCGTAGACAGGGCTAACACTGAAGCTTTCTTT. This translates into CASSVDRANTEAFF. The J gene is TRBJ1-1, the V gene TRBV7-2; TRBD1 agrees at 7 bases. V gave up 5 bases and J gave up 2 bases; unmatched junction bases: 5. The CDR3 is 14 residues long. The germline gives CDR1 SGHTA, CDR2 FQGNSA. The full variable domain, with the rest looked up from reference TRBV7-2 and TRBJ1-1, is GAGVSQSPSNKVTEKGKDVELRCDPISGHTALYWYRQSLGQGLEFLIYFQGNSAPDKSGLPSDRFSAERTGGSVSTLTIQRTQQEDSAVYLCASSVDRANTEAFFGQGTRLTVV.

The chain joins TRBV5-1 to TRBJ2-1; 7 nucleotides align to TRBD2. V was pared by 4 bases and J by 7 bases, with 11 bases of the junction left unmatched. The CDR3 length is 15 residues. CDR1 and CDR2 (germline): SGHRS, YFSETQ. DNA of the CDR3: TGCGCCAGCAGCCTGACCTCTGGCGGGGGTAATGAGCAGTTCTTC. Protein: CASSLTSGGGNEQFF. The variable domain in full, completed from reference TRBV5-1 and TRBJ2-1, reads KAGVTQTPRYLIKTRGQQVTLSCSPISGHRSVSWYQQTPGQGLQFLFEYFSETQRNKGNFPGRFSGRQFSNSRSEMNVSTLELGDSALYLCASSLTSGGGNEQFFGPGTRLTVL.

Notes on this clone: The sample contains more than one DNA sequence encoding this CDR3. This CDR3 is CSARGNTEAFF. The CDR3 DNA reads as TGCAGTGCCAGGGGGAACACTGAAGCTTTCTTT. The chain uses TRBV20-1 and TRBJ1-1; TRBD1 might be the D (6 bases). The germline V gene has CDR1 DFQATT and CDR2 SNEGSKA (reference sequence). The germline V and J ends were trimmed by 6 bases and 1 base, with 6 bases remaining between them. The CDR3 is made up of 11 amino acids.

CDR3 loop: CASSPDRGNYGYTF. As DNA, the CDR3 is TGTGCCAGCAGCCCTGACAGGGGAAACTATGGCTACACCTTC. This chain joins TRBV5-4 and TRBJ1-2; 8 bases are a match to TRBD1. This CDR3 contains 14 residues. J lost 2 bases, V lost 4 bases, and 4 bases had no gene match. From germline, CDR1 is SGHNT and CDR2 YYREEE (reference sequence).

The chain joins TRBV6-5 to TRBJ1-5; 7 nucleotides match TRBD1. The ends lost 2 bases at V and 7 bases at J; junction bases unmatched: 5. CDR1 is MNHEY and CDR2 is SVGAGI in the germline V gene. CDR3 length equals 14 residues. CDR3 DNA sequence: TGTGCCAGCAGTTACGGCGCAGGGGGACAGCCCCAGCATTTT. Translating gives CASSYGAGGQPQHF.

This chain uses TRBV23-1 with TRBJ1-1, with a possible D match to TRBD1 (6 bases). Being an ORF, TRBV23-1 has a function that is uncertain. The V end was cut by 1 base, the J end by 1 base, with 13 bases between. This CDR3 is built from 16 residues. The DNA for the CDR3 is TGCGCCAGCAGTCAATGCCTAACAGGGCCGAACACTGAAGCTTTCTTT. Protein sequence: CASSQCLTGPNTEAFF.

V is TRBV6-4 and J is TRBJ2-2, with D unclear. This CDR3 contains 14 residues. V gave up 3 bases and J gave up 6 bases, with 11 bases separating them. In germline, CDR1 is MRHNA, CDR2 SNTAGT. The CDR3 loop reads CASSERSEAGELFF. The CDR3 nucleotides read TGTGCCAGCAGTGAGAGGTCGGAAGCCGGGGAGCTGTTTTTT.

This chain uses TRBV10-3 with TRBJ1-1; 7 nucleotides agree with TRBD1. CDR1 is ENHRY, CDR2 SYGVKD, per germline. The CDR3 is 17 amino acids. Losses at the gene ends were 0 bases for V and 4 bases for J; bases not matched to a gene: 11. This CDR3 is CAISESKGRGLATEAFF. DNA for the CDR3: TGTGCCATCAGTGAGTCGAAAGGAAGGGGGCTGGCCACTGAAGCTTTCTTT.

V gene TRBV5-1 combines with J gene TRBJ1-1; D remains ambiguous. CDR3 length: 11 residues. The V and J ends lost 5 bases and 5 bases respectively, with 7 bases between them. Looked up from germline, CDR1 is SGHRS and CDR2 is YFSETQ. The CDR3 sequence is CASSTYTEAFF. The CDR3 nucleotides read TGCGCCAGCAGTACTTATACTGAAGCTTTCTTT.

CDR3 in amino acids: CASSPVGGGSSYNEQFF. Written as DNA, the CDR3 is TGCGCCAGCAGCCCCGTAGGGGGGGGGAGCTCCTACAATGAGCAGTTCTTC. The chain has TRBV4-3 and TRBJ2-1, with a weak D call TRBD2 (7 bases). Germline values: CDR1 LGHNA, CDR2 YSLEER. This CDR3 comprises 17 residues. The V and J ends lost 4 bases and 0 bases respectively, with 16 bases between them.

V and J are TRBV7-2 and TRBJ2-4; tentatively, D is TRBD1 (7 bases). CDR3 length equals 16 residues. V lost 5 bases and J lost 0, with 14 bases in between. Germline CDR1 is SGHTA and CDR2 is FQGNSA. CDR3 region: CASSPRQGLAKNIQYF. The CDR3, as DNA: TGTGCCAGCAGCCCACGACAGGGACTAGCCAAAAACATTCAGTACTTC.

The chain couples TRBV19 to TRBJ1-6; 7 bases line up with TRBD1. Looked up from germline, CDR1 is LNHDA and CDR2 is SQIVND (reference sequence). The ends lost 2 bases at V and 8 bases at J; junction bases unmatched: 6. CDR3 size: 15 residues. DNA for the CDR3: TGTGCCAGTAGTATACTCGACAGGGATTATTCACCCCTCCACTTT. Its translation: CASSILDRDYSPLHF.

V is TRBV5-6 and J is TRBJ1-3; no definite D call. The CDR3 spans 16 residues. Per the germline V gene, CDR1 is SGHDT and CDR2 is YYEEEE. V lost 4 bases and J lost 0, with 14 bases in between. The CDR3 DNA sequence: TGTGCCAGCAGCGACCGCGGGGTGAGCTCTGGAAACACCATATATTTT. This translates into CASSDRGVSSGNTIYF.

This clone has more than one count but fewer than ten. The CDR3 loop reads CASSQGAPGEAFF. DNA for the CDR3: TGTGCCAGCAGCCAGGGGGCACCGGGCGAAGCTTTCTTT. The V gene is TRBV2, the J gene TRBJ1-1; 8 bases are shared with TRBD1. Per the germline V gene, CDR1 is SNHLY and CDR2 is FYNNEI. V was pared by 6 bases and J by 8 bases, with 8 bases of the junction left unmatched. This CDR3 comprises 13 residues.

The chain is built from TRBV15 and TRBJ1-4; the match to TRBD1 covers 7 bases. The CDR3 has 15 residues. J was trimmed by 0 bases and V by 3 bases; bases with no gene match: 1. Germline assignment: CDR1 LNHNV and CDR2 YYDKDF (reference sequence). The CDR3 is CATSSGTATNEKLFF. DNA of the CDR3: TGTGCCACCAGCAGCGGGACAGCAACTAATGAAAAACTGTTTTTT.

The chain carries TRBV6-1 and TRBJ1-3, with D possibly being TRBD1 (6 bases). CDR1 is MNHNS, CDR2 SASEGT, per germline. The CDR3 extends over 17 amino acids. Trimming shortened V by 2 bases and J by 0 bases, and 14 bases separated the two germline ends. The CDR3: CASSELTGSSSGNTIYF. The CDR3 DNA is TGTGCCAGCAGTGAATTGACAGGATCGAGCTCTGGAAACACCATATATTTT.

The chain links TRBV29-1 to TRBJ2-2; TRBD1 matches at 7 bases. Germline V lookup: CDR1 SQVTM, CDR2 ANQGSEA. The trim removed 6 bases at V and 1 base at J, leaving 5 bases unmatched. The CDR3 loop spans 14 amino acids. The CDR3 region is CSVGRDRNTGELFF. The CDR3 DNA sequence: TGCAGCGTGGGACGGGACAGGAACACCGGGGAGCTGTTTTTT.

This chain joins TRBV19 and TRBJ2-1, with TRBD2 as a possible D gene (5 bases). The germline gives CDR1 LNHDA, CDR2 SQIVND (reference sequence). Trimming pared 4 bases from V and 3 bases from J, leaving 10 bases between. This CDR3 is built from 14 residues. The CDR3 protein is CASSRHRDYNEQFF. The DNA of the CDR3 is TGTGCCAGTAGTAGGCACCGGGACTACAATGAGCAGTTCTTC.